The present entry profiles one TCR beta chain with its context. Its specific antigen is unknown. No clone much larger than this one lies a single base away; base qualities are absent. Genomic DNA was isolated from the sorted cells so that the TCRbeta CDR3 region could be sequenced. The immunoSEQ Assay was used to sequence the TCRbeta CDR3 regions. TCRdb's version of the immuneACCESS table is confined to in-frame rearrangements and falls short of the full clone set. An unresolved V gene accounts for under half of the shortfall where checked; the remainder is of unknown origin. This sample comprises approximately 82,000 clones, nearly 95% of them detected only once. The top ten clones comprise about a fifth of the sample. The data stem from a study of OX40 agonist ivuxolimab in advanced cancers. A note on the overall study: The costimulatory receptor OX40 (CD134) was targeted by ivuxolimab, a fully human IgG2 agonistic monoclonal antibody. Intravenous ivuxolimab was administered to patients every 2 weeks at six dose levels: 0.01, 0.1, 0.3, 1.5, 3 and 10 mg/kg. Among the roughly 54 dose-escalation patients, some 19 had hepatocellular carcinoma, 15 or so melanoma, 9 renal cell carcinoma and 9 head and neck cancer. In the dose-escalation cohort, approximately 80% of patients were male, and the mean age was around 60 years with a range of roughly 20 to 85. Patients were allowed to have had prior anti-PD-1, anti-PD-L1 or anti-CTLA-4 therapy, and approximately 40% of the dose-escalation patients had previously received checkpoint inhibitors. Partial responses occurred in three dose-escalation patients: two with cutaneous melanoma and one with hepatocellular carcinoma. The purpose of peripheral TCRbeta sequencing was to test whether ivuxolimab changed TCR sequence diversity and led to clonal T-cell expansion. The paper covers the monotherapy dose-escalation part of the phase I ivuxolimab trial, which included N ≈ 50 patients.

Patients with a history of autoimmune disease or receiving systemic immunosuppression were excluded from the trial. Peripheral blood for TCR sequencing was collected from all dose cohorts at baseline, on cycle 4 day 1, and on cycle 7 day 1. The samples were taken from a phase I, first-in-human, multicenter, open-label dose-escalation trial of ivuxolimab. Adults with locally advanced or metastatic melanoma, renal cell, hepatocellular, or head and neck squamous cell carcinoma were enrolled in the trial. CD4+ and CD8+ T cells were sorted separately from peripheral blood before TCR sequencing. Per the germline V gene, MDHEN is the CDR1 and SYDVKM is the CDR2. Cut back by 6 bases and 6 bases, the V and J ends lie 15 bases apart. The CDR3, cysteine through phenylalanine, is 13 amino acids long. Only the CDR3 region is kept as DNA, spanning 39 bases read in frame from base 1. Study-level results and caveats: Low levels of normalized T-cell clonal expansion were also seen in some nonresponding patients. After ivuxolimab, expanded clones were on average more numerous among CD8+ T cells than among CD4+ T cells. Which antigens the clonally expanded peripheral T cells were specific for was not determined. At doses of 0.1 to 3.0 mg/kg, clonal expansion of both CD4+ and CD8+ T cells in blood was seen between baseline and week 6. Partial responders in the 0.1-3.0 mg/kg groups had among the lowest normalized peripheral clonal expansion, especially among CD8+ T cells.

This sample comprised CD4+ or CD8+ T cells sorted from blood, obtained in a trial of the OX40 agonist ivuxolimab. This receptor was identified in an adult with an advanced solid tumor such as melanoma, head and neck, liver or kidney cancer. This chain is built from TRBV28 and TRBJ2-7; 6 matching bases give a weak D call of TRBD1. The encoded CDR3 is CASRPSGTPEQYF. The sequence in DNA is TGTGCCAGCAGACCCTCCGGGACACCCGAGCAGTACTTC.